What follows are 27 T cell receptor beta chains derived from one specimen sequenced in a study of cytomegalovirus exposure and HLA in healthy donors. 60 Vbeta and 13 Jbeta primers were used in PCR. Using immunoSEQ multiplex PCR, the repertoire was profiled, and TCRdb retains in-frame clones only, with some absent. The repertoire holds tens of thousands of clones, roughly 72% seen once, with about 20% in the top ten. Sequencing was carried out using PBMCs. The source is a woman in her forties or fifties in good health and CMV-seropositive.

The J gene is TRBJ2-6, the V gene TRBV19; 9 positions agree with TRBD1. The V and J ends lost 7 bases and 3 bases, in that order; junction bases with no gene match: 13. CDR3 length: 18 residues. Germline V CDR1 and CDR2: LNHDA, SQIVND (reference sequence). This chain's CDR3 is CASNDPGQGDFGANVLTF. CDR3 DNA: TGTGCCAGTAACGACCCGGGACAGGGCGATTTTGGGGCCAACGTCCTGACTTTC.

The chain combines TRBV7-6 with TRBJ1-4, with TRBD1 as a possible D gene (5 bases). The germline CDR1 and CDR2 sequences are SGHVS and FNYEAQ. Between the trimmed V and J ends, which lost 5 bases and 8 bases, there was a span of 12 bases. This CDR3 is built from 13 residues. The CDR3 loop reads CASSVRGGEKLFF. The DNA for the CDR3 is TGTGCCAGCAGCGTCCGGGGGGGGGAAAAACTGTTTTTT.

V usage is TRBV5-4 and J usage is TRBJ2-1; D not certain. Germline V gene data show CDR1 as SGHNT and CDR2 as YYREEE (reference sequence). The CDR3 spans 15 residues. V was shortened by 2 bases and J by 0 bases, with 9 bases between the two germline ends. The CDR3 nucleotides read TGTGCCAGCAGCTTTCCCGGTAGCTCCTACAATGAGCAGTTCTTC. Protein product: CASSFPGSSYNEQFF.

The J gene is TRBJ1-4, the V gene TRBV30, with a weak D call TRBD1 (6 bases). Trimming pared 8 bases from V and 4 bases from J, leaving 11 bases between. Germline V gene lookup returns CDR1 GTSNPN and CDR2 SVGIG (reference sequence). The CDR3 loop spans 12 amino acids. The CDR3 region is CARGDINEKLFF. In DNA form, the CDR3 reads TGTGCCCGAGGGGACATTAATGAAAAACTGTTTTTT.

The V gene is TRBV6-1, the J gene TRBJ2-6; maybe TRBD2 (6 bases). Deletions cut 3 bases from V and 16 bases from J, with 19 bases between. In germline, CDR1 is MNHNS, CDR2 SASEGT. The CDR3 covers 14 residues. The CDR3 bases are TGTGCCAGCAGTGAGGCCGGGACTTTAAAACCTCTGACTTTC. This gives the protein CASSEAGTLKPLTF.

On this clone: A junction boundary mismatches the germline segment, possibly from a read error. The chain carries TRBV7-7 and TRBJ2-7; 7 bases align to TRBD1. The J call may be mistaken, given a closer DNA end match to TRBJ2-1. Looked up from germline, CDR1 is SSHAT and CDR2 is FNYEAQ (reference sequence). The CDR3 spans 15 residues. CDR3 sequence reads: CASSPRDSSYNEQFF. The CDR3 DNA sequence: TGTGCTAGCAGCCCCCGGGACAGCTCCTACAATGAGCAGTTCTTC.

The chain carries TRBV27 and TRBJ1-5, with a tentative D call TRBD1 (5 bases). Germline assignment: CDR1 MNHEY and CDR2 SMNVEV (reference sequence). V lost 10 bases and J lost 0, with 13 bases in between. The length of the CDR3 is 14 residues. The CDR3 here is CATQGAYSNQPQHF. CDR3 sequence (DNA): TGTGCCACGCAAGGGGCCTATAGCAATCAGCCCCAGCATTTT.

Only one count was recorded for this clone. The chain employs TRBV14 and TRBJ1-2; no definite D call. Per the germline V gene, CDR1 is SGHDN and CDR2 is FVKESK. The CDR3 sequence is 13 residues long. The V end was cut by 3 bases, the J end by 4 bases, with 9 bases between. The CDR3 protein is CASSHGKVYGYTF. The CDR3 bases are TGTGCCAGCAGCCACGGGAAGGTCTATGGCTACACCTTC.

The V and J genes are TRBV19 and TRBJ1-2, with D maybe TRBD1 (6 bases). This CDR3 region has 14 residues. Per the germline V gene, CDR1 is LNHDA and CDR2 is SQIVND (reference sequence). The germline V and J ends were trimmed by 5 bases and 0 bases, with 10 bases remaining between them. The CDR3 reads CASSWGTSNYGYTF. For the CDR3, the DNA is TGTGCCAGTAGTTGGGGGACATCTAACTATGGCTACACCTTC.

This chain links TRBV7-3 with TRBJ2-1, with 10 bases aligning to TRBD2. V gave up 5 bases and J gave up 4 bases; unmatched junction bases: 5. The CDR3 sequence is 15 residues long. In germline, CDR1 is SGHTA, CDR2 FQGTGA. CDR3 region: CASSPSGGQYNEQFF. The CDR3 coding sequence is TGTGCCAGCAGCCCTAGCGGGGGCCAATACAATGAGCAGTTCTTC.

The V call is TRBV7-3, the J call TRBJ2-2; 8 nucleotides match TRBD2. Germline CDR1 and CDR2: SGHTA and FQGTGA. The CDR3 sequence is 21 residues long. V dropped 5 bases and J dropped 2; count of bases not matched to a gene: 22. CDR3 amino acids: CASSARLGGAGATSNTGELFF. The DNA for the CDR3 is TGTGCCAGCAGCGCCCGCCTGGGAGGAGCGGGGGCCACTTCTAACACCGGGGAGCTGTTTTTT.

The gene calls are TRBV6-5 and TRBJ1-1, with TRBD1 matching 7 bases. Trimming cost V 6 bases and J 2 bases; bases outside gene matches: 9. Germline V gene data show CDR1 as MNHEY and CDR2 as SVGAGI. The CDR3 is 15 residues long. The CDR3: CASSPLTGRNTEAFF. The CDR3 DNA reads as TGTGCCAGCAGCCCCCTGACAGGGAGAAACACTGAAGCTTTCTTT.

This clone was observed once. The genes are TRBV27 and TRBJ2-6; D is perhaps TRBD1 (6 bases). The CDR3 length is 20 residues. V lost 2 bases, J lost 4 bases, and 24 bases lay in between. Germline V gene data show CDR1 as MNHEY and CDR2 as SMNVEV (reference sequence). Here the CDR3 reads CASSLLGAGPPSLGANVLTF. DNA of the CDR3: TGTGCCAGCAGTTTACTGGGGGCCGGCCCCCCCTCCCTCGGGGCCAACGTCCTGACTTTC.

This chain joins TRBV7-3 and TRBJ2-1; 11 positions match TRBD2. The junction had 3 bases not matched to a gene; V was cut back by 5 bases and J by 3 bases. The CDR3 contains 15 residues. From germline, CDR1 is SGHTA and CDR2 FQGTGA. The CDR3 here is CASSKGTSGYNEQFF. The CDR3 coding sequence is TGTGCCAGCAGCAAGGGGACTAGCGGCTACAATGAGCAGTTCTTC.

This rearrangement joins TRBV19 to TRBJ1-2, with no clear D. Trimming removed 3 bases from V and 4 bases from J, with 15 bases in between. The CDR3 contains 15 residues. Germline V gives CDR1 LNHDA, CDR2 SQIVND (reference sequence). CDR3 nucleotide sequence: TGTGCCAGTAGTATCACCCCGGTCTTTTCCTATGGCTACACCTTC. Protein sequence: CASSITPVFSYGYTF.

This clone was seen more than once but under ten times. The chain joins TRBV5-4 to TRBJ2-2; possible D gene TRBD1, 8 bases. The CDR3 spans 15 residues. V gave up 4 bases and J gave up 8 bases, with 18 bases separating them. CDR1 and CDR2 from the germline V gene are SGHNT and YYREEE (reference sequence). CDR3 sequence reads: CASSPRTGRVGELFF. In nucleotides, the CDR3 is TGTGCCAGCAGCCCCCGGACAGGGAGGGTAGGGGAGCTGTTTTTT.

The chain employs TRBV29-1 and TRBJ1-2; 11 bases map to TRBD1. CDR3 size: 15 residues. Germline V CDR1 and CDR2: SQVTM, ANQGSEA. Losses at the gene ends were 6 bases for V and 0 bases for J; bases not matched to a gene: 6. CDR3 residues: CSVRDRGDPNYGYTF. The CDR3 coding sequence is TGCAGCGTGCGGGACAGGGGGGATCCTAACTATGGCTACACCTTC.

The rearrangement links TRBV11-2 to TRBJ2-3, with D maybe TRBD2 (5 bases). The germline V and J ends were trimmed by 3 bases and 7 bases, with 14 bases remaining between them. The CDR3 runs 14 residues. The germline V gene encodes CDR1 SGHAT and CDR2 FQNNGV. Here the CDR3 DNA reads TGTGCCAGCAGCTTGAGAGGGCTTTCTAATACGCAGTATTTT. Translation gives CASSLRGLSNTQYF.

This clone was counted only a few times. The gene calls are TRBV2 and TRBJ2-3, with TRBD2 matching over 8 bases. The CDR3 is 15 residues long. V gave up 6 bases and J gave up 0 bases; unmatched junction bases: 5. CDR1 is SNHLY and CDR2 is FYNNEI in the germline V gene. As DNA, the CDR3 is TGTGCCAGCAGGAGTAGCGGGGTCAGCACAGATACGCAGTATTTT. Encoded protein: CASRSSGVSTDTQYF.

The DNA for the CDR3 is TGTGCCAGCAGCGACCTGACCGGGACTAGAAGCTCCTACGAGCAGTACTTC. Translation: CASSDLTGTRSSYEQYF. The rearrangement links TRBV11-2 to TRBJ2-7; 8 bases agree with TRBD2. The V segment lost 5 bases and the J segment 0 bases; nucleotides outside the gene matches: 12. This CDR3 has 17 amino acids. Germline values: CDR1 SGHAT, CDR2 FQNNGV.

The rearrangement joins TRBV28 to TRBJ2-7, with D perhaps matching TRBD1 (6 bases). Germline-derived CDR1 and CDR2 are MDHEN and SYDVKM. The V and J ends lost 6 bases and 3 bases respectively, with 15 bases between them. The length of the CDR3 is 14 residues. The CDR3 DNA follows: TGTGCCAGCAGACTCCCGGGACAACACTACGAGCAGTACTTC. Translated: CASRLPGQHYEQYF.

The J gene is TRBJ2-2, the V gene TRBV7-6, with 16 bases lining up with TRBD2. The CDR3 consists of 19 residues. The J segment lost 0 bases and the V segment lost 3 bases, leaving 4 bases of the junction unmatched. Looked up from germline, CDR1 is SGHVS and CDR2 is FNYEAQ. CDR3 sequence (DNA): TGTGCCAGCAGCTTTAAGGGACTAGCGGGGGGGACGAACACCGGGGAGCTGTTTTTT. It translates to CASSFKGLAGGTNTGELFF.

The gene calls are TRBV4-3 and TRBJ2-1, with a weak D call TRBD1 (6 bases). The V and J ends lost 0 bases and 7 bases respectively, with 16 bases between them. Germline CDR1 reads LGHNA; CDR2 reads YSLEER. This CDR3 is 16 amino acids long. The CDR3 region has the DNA TGCGCCAGCAGCCAAGAAACGGGGCCCCAGGGGAATGAGCAGTTCTTC. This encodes CASSQETGPQGNEQFF.

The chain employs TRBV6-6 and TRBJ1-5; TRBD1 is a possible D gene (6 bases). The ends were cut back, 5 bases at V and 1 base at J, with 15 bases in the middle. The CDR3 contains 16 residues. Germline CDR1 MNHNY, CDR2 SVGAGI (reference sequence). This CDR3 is CASSGTGTWSNQPQHF. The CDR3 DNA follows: TGTGCCAGCAGTGGAACCGGGACATGGAGCAATCAGCCCCAGCATTTT.

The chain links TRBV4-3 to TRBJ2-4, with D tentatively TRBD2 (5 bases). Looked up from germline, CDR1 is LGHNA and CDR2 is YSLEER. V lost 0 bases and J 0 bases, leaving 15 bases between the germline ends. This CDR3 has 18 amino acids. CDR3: CASSQDRVAHRAKNIQYF. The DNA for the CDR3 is TGCGCCAGCAGCCAAGATAGGGTAGCGCACCGAGCCAAAAACATTCAGTACTTC.

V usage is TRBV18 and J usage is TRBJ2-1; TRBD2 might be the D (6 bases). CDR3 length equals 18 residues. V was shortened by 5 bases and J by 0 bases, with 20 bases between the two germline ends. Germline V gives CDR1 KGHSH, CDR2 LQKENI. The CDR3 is CASSELRVSGSSYNEQFF. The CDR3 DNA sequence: TGTGCCAGCTCAGAACTTCGAGTTAGCGGTAGCTCCTACAATGAGCAGTTCTTC.

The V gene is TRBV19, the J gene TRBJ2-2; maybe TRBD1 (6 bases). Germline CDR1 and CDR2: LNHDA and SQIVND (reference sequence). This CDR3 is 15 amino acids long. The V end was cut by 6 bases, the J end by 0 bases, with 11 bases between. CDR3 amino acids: CASSGWTANTGELFF. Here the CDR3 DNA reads TGTGCCAGTAGCGGTTGGACAGCGAACACCGGGGAGCTGTTTTTT.